Shown below are 8 T cell receptor beta chains from a single sample sequenced in a study of cytomegalovirus exposure and HLA in healthy donors. The PCR ran on 60 Vbeta and 13 Jbeta primers. Data came from immunoSEQ multiplex PCR; TCRdb stores just in-frame clones and leaves some out. The sample includes under 140,000 clones, more than 65% seen only once; the top ten take about 6.8%. Sequencing was performed on PBMCs. Receptor source: a young man in good health and CMV-seropositive.

The chain links TRBV19 to TRBJ2-5; a possible D gene is TRBD1 (5 bases). CDR3 length: 13 residues. Trimming cost V 2 bases and J 3 bases, with 7 bases left between them. Germline V gives CDR1 LNHDA, CDR2 SQIVND (reference sequence). The CDR3 sequence: CASSIIGEETQYF. In DNA, the CDR3 is TGTGCCAGTAGTATAATAGGGGAAGAGACCCAGTACTTC.

The V gene is TRBV29-1, the J gene TRBJ1-1; no definite D call. In germline, CDR1 is SQVTM, CDR2 ANQGSEA. This CDR3 spans 12 amino acids. Trimming shortened V by 4 bases and J by 6 bases, and 12 bases separated the two germline ends. CDR3 region: CSVGRQAAEAFF. The DNA of the CDR3 is TGCAGCGTTGGAAGACAAGCCGCTGAAGCTTTCTTT.

The chain is built from TRBV4-1 and TRBJ1-4; D is perhaps TRBD1 (6 bases). The CDR3 runs to 16 residues. V lost 5 bases and J 3 bases, leaving 16 bases between the germline ends. Germline assignment: CDR1 MGHRA and CDR2 YSYEKL. CDR3 amino acids: CASSREGGAANEKLFF. The CDR3 nucleotides read TGCGCCAGCAGCAGGGAGGGGGGGGCGGCTAATGAAAAACTGTTTTTT.

The chain carries TRBV7-9 and TRBJ1-4; D may be TRBD1 (6 bases). Germline CDR1 SEHNR, CDR2 FQNEAQ (reference sequence). V lost 5 bases and J 4 bases, leaving 11 bases between the germline ends. The CDR3 has 14 amino acids. In DNA form, the CDR3 reads TGTGCCAGCAGCAAGGACAGTTTTAATGAAAAACTGTTTTTT. This encodes CASSKDSFNEKLFF.

The chain uses TRBV6-6 and TRBJ2-3, with 10 bases lining up with TRBD2. The junction had 5 bases not matched to a gene; V was cut back by 5 bases and J by 0 bases. Germline V gene data show CDR1 as MNHNY and CDR2 as SVGAGI (reference sequence). This CDR3 is 16 amino acids long. DNA for the CDR3: TGTGCCAGCAGTCCAAGCGGGGGGGTGAGCACAGATACGCAGTATTTT. Its translation is CASSPSGGVSTDTQYF.

This clone turned up a few times. This chain joins TRBV23-1 and TRBJ1-1; TRBD1 is a possible D gene (5 bases). TRBV23-1 is given ORF status, its function remaining uncertain. This CDR3 has 20 residues. V was shortened by 6 bases and J by 3 bases, with 32 bases between the two germline ends. CDR3 nucleotides: TGCGCCAGCAGAGGAGAAAAACCCGGCCCAAAGGGGTTATATGACACTGAAGCTTTCTTT. This encodes CASRGEKPGPKGLYDTEAFF.

This clone was found a few times. The chain carries TRBV11-2 and TRBJ2-5, with 9 bases lining up with TRBD1. Germline lookup yields CDR1 SGHAT and CDR2 FQNNGV. The CDR3 is made up of 15 amino acids. J gave up 6 bases and V 3 bases, and 8 bases lay outside the gene matches. CDR3 coding DNA: TGTGCCAGCAGCTTGGGACAGGGAGTAGGGCAGACCCAGTACTTC. This encodes CASSLGQGVGQTQYF. Using reference TRBV11-2 and TRBJ2-5 for the parts outside the CDR3, the full variable domain is EAGVAQSPRYKIIEKRQSVAFWCNPISGHATLYWYQQILGQGPKLLIQFQNNGVVDDSQLPKDRFSAERLKGVDSTLKIQPAKLEDSAVYLCASSLGQGVGQTQYFGPGTRLLVL.

The rearrangement uses TRBV7-9 and TRBJ2-2, with 11 bases fitting TRBD2. This CDR3 has 16 residues. V lost 5 bases to trimming and J lost 8 bases; unmatched junction nucleotides: 10. Germline CDR1 reads SEHNR; CDR2 reads FQNEAQ (reference sequence). The CDR3 bases are TGTGCCAGCAGCCCGACTAGCGGGGATTCATGGGGGGAGCTGTTTTTT. Translated, it gives CASSPTSGDSWGELFF.